The clone carrying this TCR beta chain was found a few times. This sample is part of a study of type 1 regulatory T cells. About the research overall: This in vitro CD4 product, T-allo10, is enriched for Tr1 cells and alloantigen-specific.

Using its own MiXCR run on the reads, TCRdb lists one record per CDR3 protein. The top ten hold approximately 2.5% of the sample, which has approximately 20,000 distinct CDR3 sequences, around 9.6% seen once. Trimming removed 4 bases from V and 4 bases from J; junction bases left unmatched: 5. This CDR3 contains 13 residues. The germline V gene has CDR1 SGHRS and CDR2 YFSETQ. The chain employs TRBV5-1 and TRBJ2-7, with 7 bases lining up with TRBD1. This receptor was obtained from a human donor in good health. Sequences were obtained from CD4+ T cells, either the whole sample or a sorted fraction (not recorded which). In DNA form, the CDR3 reads TGCGCCAGCAGCAACGACAGGGATTACGAGCAGTACTTC. This encodes CASSNDRDYEQYF.